One sample yielded the 11 T cell receptor beta chains listed below, sequenced in a study of blood T cell repertoires in COVID-19. Only in-frame clones appear in the TCRdb table, and some are missing; sequencing was by immunoSEQ multiplex PCR. The data show under 250,000 clones, with 85% to 90% seen just once and roughly 12% held by the top ten. Sequencing was performed on peripheral blood. Source of these receptors: a man over 45 with COVID-19, enrolled during active disease.

The rearrangement joins TRBV5-4 to TRBJ1-4, with 8 bases lining up with TRBD1. This CDR3 comprises 17 residues. V trimming: 4 bases; J trimming: 8 bases; junction bases outside the gene matches: 16. CDR1 is SGHNT and CDR2 is YYREEE in the germline V gene (reference sequence). The CDR3: CASSPSPGQERSEKLFF. The CDR3 bases are TGTGCCAGCAGCCCCTCTCCGGGACAGGAAAGGAGCGAAAAACTGTTTTTT. Full variable domain (missing parts from reference TRBV5-4 and TRBJ1-4): ETGVTQSPTHLIKTRGQQVTLRCSSQSGHNTVSWYQQALGQGPQFIFQYYREEENGRGNFPPRFSGLQFPNYSSELNVNALELDDSALYLCASSPSPGQERSEKLFFGSGTQLSVL.

This clone came up once. The gene calls are TRBV3-1 (or the pseudogene TRBV3-2) and TRBJ2-7, with TRBD1 matching over 7 bases. The CDR3 runs to 14 residues. Germline V gene sequence: CDR1 LGHDT, CDR2 YNNKEL (reference sequence). Trimming removed 4 bases from V and 5 bases from J; junction bases left unmatched: 8. The CDR3 DNA follows: TGTGCCAGCAGCCGACAGGGAAGTCTCCACGAGCAGTACTTC. It yields the protein CASSRQGSLHEQYF.

V and J are TRBV5-1 and TRBJ1-1; TRBD1 matches 7 bases. This CDR3 has 14 residues. V lost 2 bases to trimming and J lost 9 bases; unmatched junction nucleotides: 10. Germline CDR1 and CDR2: SGHRS and YFSETQ. The CDR3 nucleotides read TGCGCCAGCAGCTTTCGGGACAGTGACGCCCAAGCTTTCTTT. It specifies CASSFRDSDAQAFF.

This clone was picked up a small number of times. The CDR3 loop reads CASSYGGRGYEQYF. CDR3 nucleotides: TGTGCCAGCAGTTACGGCGGCAGGGGGTACGAGCAGTACTTC. The rearrangement uses TRBV6-5 and TRBJ2-7; the match to TRBD1 covers 7 bases. Germline values: CDR1 MNHEY, CDR2 SVGAGI. The trim removed 2 bases at V and 4 bases at J, leaving 5 bases unmatched. The CDR3 totals 14 residues.

Concerning this clone: Additional DNA sequences in this sample encode the identical CDR3. The chain has TRBV12-3 or TRBV12-4 and TRBJ1-2, with 7 bases matching TRBD1. After removal of 4 bases from V and 6 bases from J, the junction contained 2 bases not matched to a gene. The CDR3 has 12 amino acids. CDR3: CASSSTGDGYTF. CDR3 DNA: TGTGCCAGCAGTTCAACAGGGGATGGCTACACCTTC.

The rearrangement joins TRBV13 to TRBJ1-4; the D gene is possibly TRBD1 (6 bases). Trimming pared 3 bases from V and 7 bases from J, leaving 12 bases between. Germline loops: CDR1 PRHDT, CDR2 FYEKMQ (reference sequence). This CDR3 has 14 amino acids. The CDR3 nucleotides read TGTGCCAGCAGCTTGGGGGGGCCAGGTGAAAAACTGTTTTTT. Its translation is CASSLGGPGEKLFF.

V is TRBV14 and J is TRBJ2-7; D not certain. Germline CDR1 is SGHDN and CDR2 is FVKESK. Trimming took off 0 bases at V and 3 bases at J, with 6 bases between the two ends. The CDR3 is made up of 13 amino acids. In nucleotides, the CDR3 is TGTGCCAGCAGCCAAGATCCCGGCTACGAGCAGTACTTC. This translates into CASSQDPGYEQYF.

The rearrangement links TRBV7-9 to TRBJ1-5; D gene ambiguous. This CDR3 is built from 12 residues. The germline V and J ends were trimmed by 1 base and 8 bases, with 6 bases remaining between them. CDR1 is SEHNR and CDR2 is FQNEAQ in the germline V gene (reference sequence). The CDR3 nucleotides read TGTGCCAGCAGCTTAGGTCCGGAGCCCCAGCATTTT. Translating gives CASSLGPEPQHF.

J is TRBJ2-1 and V is TRBV7-6; 8 nucleotides match TRBD2. Germline V CDR1 and CDR2: SGHVS, FNYEAQ. CDR3 length: 14 amino acids. V dropped 6 bases and J dropped 8; count of bases not matched to a gene: 9. In DNA form, the CDR3 reads TGTGCCAGCAGTTCCGGGACTAGGTTCTATGAGCAGTTCTTC. Translation gives CASSSGTRFYEQFF.

This rearrangement joins TRBV27 to TRBJ1-4; perhaps TRBD1 as D (6 bases). Trimming removed 6 bases at V and 0 bases at J, with 23 bases between. Per germline, CDR1 MNHEY and CDR2 SMNVEV (reference sequence). The CDR3 runs 19 residues. The CDR3 DNA reads TGTGCCAGCAGGACTTCCGGGGGGGCCCTACCTTCAACTAATGAAAAACTGTTTTTT. Translation gives CASRTSGGALPSTNEKLFF. The full variable domain, in which reference TRBV27 and TRBJ1-4 provide the parts outside the CDR3, is EAQVTQNPRYLITVTGKKLTVTCSQNMNHEYMSWYRQDPGLGLRQIYYSMNVEVTDKGDVPEGYKVSRKEKRNFPLILESPSPNQTSLYFCASRTSGGALPSTNEKLFFGSGTQLSVL.

The V gene is TRBV6-6, the J gene TRBJ2-3; D gene uncertain. This CDR3 is 16 amino acids long. V shed 10 bases and J shed 2 bases, with 22 bases lying between them. Germline lookup yields CDR1 MNHNY and CDR2 SVGAGI (reference sequence). The CDR3 bases are TGTGCCACCGAGATTGTGCGCGGTCCCACCACAGATACGCAGTATTTT. As protein: CATEIVRGPTTDTQYF.